The 27 T cell receptor beta chains below all came from one sample that was sequenced in a study of blood T cells in healthy people across ages. A second about 7 to 12 cycle PCR used barcoded and J-beta primers. TCRdb reanalysed the 5' RACE reads using MiXCR and keeps one entry per CDR3 protein. Among 700,000 to 800,000 distinct CDR3 sequences listed, roughly two fifths were seen once. Source material: blood. The source is a woman in her fifties or sixties in good health.

The V gene is TRBV10-3, the J gene TRBJ2-7, with a possible D match to TRBD2 (6 bases). The CDR3 is made up of 16 amino acids. V was clipped by 0 bases and J by 0 bases, with 12 bases between them. The germline gives CDR1 ENHRY, CDR2 SYGVKD. The CDR3 region has the DNA TGTGCCATCAGTGAGTCTGGAGGGAAGAGCTCCTACGAGCAGTACTTC. This sequence encodes CAISESGGKSSYEQYF.

The table lists this clonotype with a few counts. This chain connects TRBV29-1 to TRBJ2-2; the D is unclear. V lost 4 bases and J lost 1, with 16 bases in between. CDR3 size: 16 residues. CDR1 SQVTM and CDR2 ANQGSEA come from the germline V gene. The chain's CDR3 is CSVVPQQTVNTGELFF. The CDR3 nucleotides read TGCAGCGTTGTCCCCCAACAGACGGTGAACACCGGGGAGCTGTTTTTT.

This chain joins TRBV20-1 and TRBJ1-5; 10 nucleotides match TRBD1. V lost 3 bases and J lost 1; bases outside the gene matches: 12. Germline loops: CDR1 DFQATT, CDR2 SNEGSKA (reference sequence). The length of the CDR3 is 18 residues. CDR3 region: CSARRQGGTGVSNQPQHF. The CDR3, as DNA: TGCAGTGCTAGGAGACAGGGGGGGACAGGGGTGAGCAATCAGCCCCAGCATTTT.

J is TRBJ2-1 and V is TRBV27; 7 nucleotides line up with TRBD1. J gave up 0 bases and V 5 bases, and 16 bases lay outside the gene matches. CDR3 size: 19 residues. Germline CDR1 and CDR2: MNHEY and SMNVEV (reference sequence). The CDR3 DNA follows: TGTGCCAGCAGTCCGAATCTACTTGTCAGGGGGACCTCCTACAATGAGCAGTTCTTC. It yields the protein CASSPNLLVRGTSYNEQFF.

This clonotype was observed at least ten times. V usage is TRBV29-1 and J usage is TRBJ2-7; 7 bases are shared with TRBD2. This CDR3 is 12 amino acids long. Germline V lookup: CDR1 SQVTM, CDR2 ANQGSEA. Trimming cost V 4 bases and J 2 bases; bases outside gene matches: 2. In nucleotides, the CDR3 is TGCAGCGTTGGGGGGGGGACCTACGAGCAGTACTTC. Its translation: CSVGGGTYEQYF.

Ten or more counts support this clonotype. The rearrangement joins TRBV24-1 to TRBJ2-3, with a tentative D call TRBD2 (6 bases). Looked up from germline, CDR1 is KGHDR and CDR2 is SFDVKD. This CDR3 spans 15 amino acids. V was trimmed by 4 bases and J by 3 bases, leaving 13 bases between them. This chain's CDR3 is CATSETGVKTDTQYF. The CDR3 DNA is TGTGCCACCAGTGAAACGGGAGTCAAGACAGATACGCAGTATTTT.

This clonotype was counted many times. The rearrangement uses TRBV7-2 and TRBJ2-3, with D maybe TRBD2 (7 bases). Trimming took off 5 bases at V and 6 bases at J, with 18 bases between the two ends. The CDR3 runs 15 residues. From germline, CDR1 is SGHTA and CDR2 FQGNSA. CDR3 in amino acids: CASSPRTRGEDTQYF. Written as DNA, the CDR3 is TGTGCCAGCAGCCCGCGGACTAGGGGGGAGGATACGCAGTATTTT.

The chain employs TRBV6-1 and TRBJ1-2; the D gene is possibly TRBD1 (6 bases). The CDR3 length is 13 residues. The germline CDR1 and CDR2 sequences are MNHNS and SASEGT. V was clipped by 6 bases and J by 4 bases, with 12 bases between them. The CDR3 here is CASRDSRGYGYTF. The CDR3, as DNA: TGTGCCAGCAGGGACAGCCGAGGCTATGGCTACACCTTC.

This clonotype was observed a handful of times. The chain combines TRBV20-1 with TRBJ2-7, with TRBD2 matching 11 bases. Germline trimming cut 4 bases from V and 2 bases from J; bases unmatched to any gene: 7. This CDR3 region has 15 residues. Germline loops: CDR1 DFQATT, CDR2 SNEGSKA (reference sequence). The DNA for the CDR3 is TGCAGTGCTAACGCTCTAGCGGGAGGAACCTACGAGCAGTACTTC. Protein product: CSANALAGGTYEQYF.

In this sample, this clonotype turned up many times. This chain uses TRBV6-2 or TRBV6-3 with TRBJ2-7; a possible D gene is TRBD2 (6 bases). There are 16 residues in the CDR3. The ends were cut back, 0 bases at V and 3 bases at J, with 15 bases in the middle. Germline CDR1 reads MNHEY; CDR2 reads SVGEGT. This CDR3 reads CASSYSTGPRGYEQYF. The CDR3 coding sequence is TGTGCCAGCAGTTACTCGACGGGACCGCGGGGCTACGAGCAGTACTTC.

The rearrangement links TRBV20-1 to TRBJ2-1, with 11 bases aligning to TRBD2. The V segment lost 6 bases and the J segment 7 bases; nucleotides outside the gene matches: 11. This CDR3 region has 15 residues. From germline, CDR1 is DFQATT and CDR2 SNEGSKA (reference sequence). The CDR3 DNA follows: TGCAGTGCCCCTCCCCCTAGCGGGGGGTTTAATGAGCAGTTCTTC. It specifies CSAPPPSGGFNEQFF.

This clonotype was counted ten times or more. V is TRBV28 and J is TRBJ2-7; D call uncertain. CDR1 and CDR2 (germline): MDHEN, SYDVKM. This CDR3 is built from 11 residues. V was pared by 10 bases and J by 0 bases, with 7 bases between. The CDR3 DNA follows: TGTGCCACCGGAACCTCCTACGAGCAGTACTTC. Residues: CATGTSYEQYF.

The sample holds one count of this clonotype. A read error may explain this, as a much larger clone is one base away. This chain joins TRBV4-2 and TRBJ1-1; D unresolved. The CDR3 runs 15 residues. Germline CDR1 reads LGHNA; CDR2 reads YNFKEQ. In DNA, the CDR3 is TGTGTCAGCAGCCAAGTATTACAGCCGAACACTGAAGCTTTCTTT. Its translation is CVSSQVLQPNTEAFF.

The CDR3 sequence: CASSLVGTGGNEQFF. CDR3 bases: TGTGCCAGCAGCTTAGTTGGGACAGGTGGAAATGAGCAGTTCTTC. V is TRBV11-2 and J is TRBJ2-1, with 8 positions matching TRBD1. After removal of 1 base from V and 7 bases from J, the junction contained 6 bases not matched to a gene. The CDR3 has 15 amino acids. Germline CDR1 SGHAT, CDR2 FQNNGV.

The chain links TRBV7-2 to TRBJ1-2; 7 nucleotides match TRBD1. Germline V gives CDR1 SGHTA, CDR2 FQGNSA. This CDR3 contains 13 residues. J lost 5 bases, V lost 1 base, and 1 base had no gene match. The CDR3 nucleotides are TGTGCCAGCAGCTTAGGGGACAGATATGGCTACACCTTC. Translation: CASSLGDRYGYTF.

This clonotype was recorded a few times. The V call is TRBV12-3 or TRBV12-4, the J call TRBJ2-3; D perhaps matches TRBD2 (6 bases). Trimming removed 3 bases from V and 4 bases from J, with 8 bases in between. CDR3 length: 13 residues. CDR3 nucleotide sequence: TGTGCCAGCAGTTTTTTAGCGGCAGATACGCAGTATTTT. Translating gives CASSFLAADTQYF.

Comments on this clonotype: This may be a read error, as it is one base from a much larger clone. J is TRBJ2-5 and V is TRBV19, with D tentatively TRBD2 (5 bases). The length of the CDR3 is 14 residues. Germline V gives CDR1 LNHDA, CDR2 SQIVND (reference sequence). Trimming left V 3 bases short and J 11 bases short, with 19 bases between. The CDR3, as DNA: TGTGCCAGTAGTATGCTGTCGGGGTGGAATGAGCAGTACTTC. Protein sequence: CASSMLSGWNEQYF.

V usage is TRBV12-3 or TRBV12-4 and J usage is TRBJ2-2; 8 bases match TRBD1. Trimming cost V 4 bases and J 6 bases; bases outside gene matches: 7. The CDR3 consists of 15 residues. The CDR3 region is CASSSQGALSGELFF. DNA for the CDR3: TGTGCCAGCAGTTCCCAGGGGGCTCTTTCCGGGGAGCTGTTTTTT.

This clonotype was seen only a few times. The V and J genes are TRBV14 and TRBJ2-1; 13 bases are shared with TRBD2. CDR3 length: 17 residues. Germline loops: CDR1 SGHDN, CDR2 FVKESK. The ends lost 5 bases at V and 1 base at J; junction bases unmatched: 5. The CDR3 bases are TGTGCCAGCAGCTGGACTAGCGGGAGTATATCCTACAATGAGCAGTTCTTC. This codes for CASSWTSGSISYNEQFF. The full variable domain, rest sourced from reference TRBV14 and TRBJ2-1, is EAGVTQFPSHSVIEKGQTVTLRCDPISGHDNLYWYRRVMGKEIKFLLHFVKESKQDESGMPNNRFLAERTGGTYSTLKVQPAELEDSGVYFCASSWTSGSISYNEQFFGPGTRLTVL.

Comments on this clonotype: The junction and the germline gene differ at one end; a read error may be behind it. The V gene is TRBV7-3, the J gene TRBJ2-1; no definite D call. The V gene's germline CDR1 is SGHTA and CDR2 FQGTGA. The CDR3 runs 14 residues. CDR3 residues: CASSSQGNHKEQFF. In DNA, the CDR3 is TGTGCCAGCAGCTCTCAAGGGAACCACAAGGAGCAGTTCTTC. The complete variable domain, with remaining parts taken from reference TRBV7-3 and TRBJ2-1, reads GAGVSQTPSNKVTEKGKYVELRCDPISGHTALYWYRQSLGQGPEFLIYFQGTGAADDSGLPNDRFFAVRPEGSVSTLKIQRTERGDSAVYLCASSSQGNHKEQFFGPGTRLTVL.

This clonotype was detected only a few times. The chain employs TRBV14 and TRBJ2-7; D not certain. This CDR3 spans 14 amino acids. CDR1 is SGHDN, CDR2 FVKESK, per germline. Trimming stripped 0 bases from V and 2 bases from J, with 8 bases between. CDR3 in DNA: TGTGCCAGCAGCCAAGATAAGTTTCCCTACGAGCAGTACTTC. Its translation: CASSQDKFPYEQYF.

The chain joins TRBV29-1 to TRBJ1-2; D gene unclear. Germline-derived CDR1 and CDR2 are SQVTM and ANQGSEA. Between the trimmed V and J ends, which lost 7 bases and 1 base, there was a span of 13 bases. The CDR3 covers 13 residues. The DNA for the CDR3 is TGCAGCGCCGGCGATGGGATTAACTATGGCTACACCTTC. Residues: CSAGDGINYGYTF.

With regard to this clonotype: One end of the junction is discordant with germline, which a read error may explain. The V and J genes are TRBV2 and TRBJ2-1; unclear D gene. This CDR3 region has 11 residues. Germline V lookup: CDR1 SNHLY, CDR2 FYNNEI. The CDR3 DNA sequence: TGTGTCAGCAGTCTCTTGAATGAGCAGTTCTTC. Residues: CVSSLLNEQFF.

This chain uses TRBV5-6 with TRBJ2-1, with TRBD2 as a possible D gene (5 bases). V was trimmed by 6 bases and J by 7 bases, leaving 14 bases between them. This CDR3 has 13 amino acids. Looked up from germline, CDR1 is SGHDT and CDR2 is YYEEEE. The CDR3 DNA reads TGTGCCAGCATCAGATATGGAGGTAATGAGCAGTTCTTC. Translating it yields CASIRYGGNEQFF.

The CDR3 DNA follows: TGCAGCGCCCAACACAGGGGTGAAAAACTGTTTTTT. It encodes CSAQHRGEKLFF. This chain uses TRBV29-1 with TRBJ1-4; 7 nucleotides agree with TRBD1. Germline V gene lookup returns CDR1 SQVTM and CDR2 ANQGSEA. The V and J ends lost 7 bases and 7 bases, in that order; junction bases with no gene match: 6. The CDR3 has 12 residues.

On this clonotype: A much larger clone differs from this one at a single base, so this may be a read error. J is TRBJ2-7 and V is TRBV7-9, with 8 bases matching TRBD1. Germline-derived CDR1 and CDR2 are SEHNR and FQNEAQ (reference sequence). The CDR3 has 13 amino acids. The junction had 9 bases not matched to a gene; V was cut back by 11 bases and J by 3 bases. The CDR3: CAGIGTGGYEQYF. The CDR3 coding sequence is TGTGCCGGCATCGGTACAGGGGGCTACGAGCAGTACTTC.

The gene calls are TRBV10-3 and TRBJ2-1; 8 bases agree with TRBD1. Germline CDR1 and CDR2: ENHRY and SYGVKD. V shed 4 bases, J shed 5 bases, and the junction held 13 bases outside the gene matches. The CDR3 has 17 residues. CDR3 bases: TGTGCCATCAGTGGGGAACTGGGACAGGACCGTCACAATGAGCAGTTCTTC. Translating gives CAISGELGQDRHNEQFF.